This T cell receptor beta chain was sequenced during a study of metastatic and nonmetastatic thyroid tumors. In the study overall: The study looked at repertoires side by side in blood and in tumor or nodule tissue from malignant and benign thyroid patients.

There were no patients who had received any treatment before thyroid surgery. Notes on this clone: Its target is unknown.

In the original workflow: The study's classifier, a distant-metastasis tool for papillary thyroid cancer, was built using CDR3 differences across clinicopathological groups. TCRdb re-processed the PCR reads through MiXCR. The V and J calls come from TCRdb's annotation, not from the publication. This sample has about 31,000 clones; approximately 19% occur once, and the top ten carry 22%. Germline lookup yields CDR1 SGHRS and CDR2 YFSETQ. CDR3 length equals 16 residues. V dropped 0 bases and J dropped 7; count of bases not matched to a gene: 8. Whole-study findings and limits: Benign nodules were reported to have significantly lower TCR beta diversity than malignant thyroid tumors, in blood and tumor.

The rearrangement uses TRBV5-1 and TRBJ2-2; TRBD1 matches at 8 bases. Sequenced input: blood. This receptor was identified in a female donor with papillary thyroid cancer or a benign thyroid nodule (not recorded which). Some clones in this sample may be carry-over from other donors' samples. The CDR3 DNA reads TGCGCCAGCAGCTTGGCCCCCGGGACAGGAGGCGGGGAGCTGTTTTTT. Protein product: CASSLAPGTGGGELFF.